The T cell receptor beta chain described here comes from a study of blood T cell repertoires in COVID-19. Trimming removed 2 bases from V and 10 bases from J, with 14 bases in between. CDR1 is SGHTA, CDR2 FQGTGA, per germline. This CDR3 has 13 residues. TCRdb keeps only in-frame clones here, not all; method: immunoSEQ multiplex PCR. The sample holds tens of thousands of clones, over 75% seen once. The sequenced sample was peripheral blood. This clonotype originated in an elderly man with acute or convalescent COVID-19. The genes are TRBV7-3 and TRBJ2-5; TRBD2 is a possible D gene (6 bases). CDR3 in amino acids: CASSLEGGGRQYF. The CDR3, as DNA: TGTGCCAGCAGCTTAGAGGGAGGCGGTCGCCAGTACTTC.